The T cell receptor (beta chain) described here comes from a study of blood T cell repertoires in COVID-19. On the study more broadly: Both acute and convalescent COVID-19 samples were obtained from the United States, Italy and Spain.

The method was immunoSEQ multiplex PCR; TCRdb's version includes in-frame clones alone and lacks a portion of them. This sample yields some 420,000 clones, of which approximately 92% are seen a single time; 0.9% to 1.2% belongs to the top ten. Recovery among Cohort 3 donors was established by two negative PCRs, clearance, or symptom resolution. Trimming took off 8 bases at V and 6 bases at J, with 16 bases between the two ends. This CDR3 is built from 14 residues. Looked up from germline, CDR1 is LGHDT and CDR2 is YNNKEL (reference sequence). V and J are TRBV3-1 (or the pseudogene TRBV3-2) and TRBJ1-4; TRBD1 is a possible D gene (5 bases). This sequence was found in a man under 40 who had recovered from COVID-19. Sequencing was done on a sample of PBMCs or T cells enriched from blood (not recorded which). The CDR3 region is CASATTGGDEKLFF. The CDR3 DNA reads TGTGCCAGCGCCACAACGGGGGGGGATGAAAAACTGTTTTTT.